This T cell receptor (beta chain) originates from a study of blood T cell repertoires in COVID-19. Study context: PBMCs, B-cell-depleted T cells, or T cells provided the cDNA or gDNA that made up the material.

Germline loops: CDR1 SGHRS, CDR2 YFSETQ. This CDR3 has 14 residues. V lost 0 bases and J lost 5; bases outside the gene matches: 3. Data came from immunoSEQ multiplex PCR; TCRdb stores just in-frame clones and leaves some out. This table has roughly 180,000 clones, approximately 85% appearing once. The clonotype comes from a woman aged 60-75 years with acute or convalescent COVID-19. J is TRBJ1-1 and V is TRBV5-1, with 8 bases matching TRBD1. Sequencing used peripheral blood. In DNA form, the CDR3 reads TGCGCCAGCAGCTTGGCGCACAGGGGGACTGAAGCTTTCTTT. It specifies CASSLAHRGTEAFF.